Listed below are T cell receptor beta chains from one sample, sequenced in a study of shared clonotypes between healthy human individuals. Produced via immunoSEQ multiplex PCR; TCRdb's table is partial and in-frame only. Counted here are a few million clones, roughly nine tenths occurring once; the ten biggest clones make up 0.13% to 0.15%. The sequencing sample was made of naive CD4+ T cells sorted from blood. Source of these receptors: a man aged 18 to 29 in good health. Each CDR3 is given with its conserved first and last residue. Fields, in order: V gene, J gene, clone size, D gene, CDR3 DNA, CDR3 protein. A D gene is named only where the DNA matches it firmly. The size entry is marked missing in some rows and otherwise reads once, few, many or a size class.

TRBV6-5	TRBJ2-7	-	TRBD2	TGTGCCAGCAGTTCGCTAGCGGGGGGGTACGAGCAGTACTTC	CASSSLAGGYEQYF
TRBV10-3	TRBJ1-1	-	-	TGTGCCATCAGTGTAGCCGGTGGGGGAGAAGCTTTCTTT	CAISVAGGGEAFF
TRBV28	TRBJ2-7	-	-	TGTGCCAGCAGGAGGGGGGGGGCCCACGAGCAGTACTTC	CASRRGGAHEQYF
TRBV10-1	TRBJ2-7	-	-	TGCGCCAGCAGTGAGAAATGGGCCCCCTACGAGCAGTACTTC	CASSEKWAPYEQYF
TRBV5-1	TRBJ1-1	-	-	TGCGCCAGCAGCAGACAGGAGGCGGACACTGAAGCTTTCTTT	CASSRQEADTEAFF
TRBV29-1	TRBJ1-2	once	-	TGCAGCGTTGCGGAGTCCACCACGAACTATGGCTACACCTTC	CSVAESTTNYGYTF
TRBV29-1	TRBJ1-2	-	TRBD1	TGCAGCGCCTGGACAGGGACCTATGGCTACACCTTC	CSAWTGTYGYTF
TRBV9	TRBJ2-2	-	TRBD2	TGTGCCAGCAGCGTAGGAATAGCGGGAGGATCGGGGGGCACCGGGGAGCTGTTTTTT	CASSVGIAGGSGGTGELFF
TRBV5-1	TRBJ2-1	once	-	TGCGCCAGCAGCTTTCTTGGGGACTCCCGCCCCTACAATGAGCAGTTCTTC	CASSFLGDSRPYNEQFF
TRBV10-3	TRBJ2-2	-	-	TGTGCCATCAGACCAGACAGGTACACCGGGGAGCTGTTTTTT	CAIRPDRYTGELFF
TRBV10-1	TRBJ2-5	-	-	TGCGCCAGCAGGGGGACCCGCCAAGAGACCCAGTACTTC	CASRGTRQETQYF
TRBV4-1	TRBJ2-7	-	-	TGCGCCAGCAGCCAACCGGACAAGGTCTACGAGCAGTACTTC	CASSQPDKVYEQYF
TRBV6-5	TRBJ2-7	-	-	TGTGCCAGCAGTCGGACAGCGTACGAGCAGTACTTC	CASSRTAYEQYF
TRBV9	TRBJ2-2	once	-	TGTGCCAGCAGCGTAGGTCAGGGGACCGGGGAGCTGTTTTTT	CASSVGQGTGELFF
TRBV30	TRBJ2-5	-	TRBD1	TGTGCCTGGACCCCAGGGGGATCAGGGACCCAGTACTTC	CAWTPGGSGTQYF
TRBV15	TRBJ1-5	-	TRBD1	TGTGCCACCAGCAGGGCCGACAGGGGACGCAATCAGCCCCAGCATTTT	CATSRADRGRNQPQHF
TRBV6-5	TRBJ2-7	-	TRBD1	TGTGCCAGCAGCCGCCGGAGACAGGGGGGAGGCGAGCAGTACTTC	CASSRRRQGGGEQYF
TRBV27	TRBJ2-5	-	TRBD1	TGTGCCAGCAGACCCGGGACAGGGGGTACGGAGACCCAGTACTTC	CASRPGTGGTETQYF
TRBV4-1	TRBJ2-7	-	-	TGCGCCAGCAGCCAAGTATACTTGGGGGAGCAGTACTTC	CASSQVYLGEQYF
TRBV13	TRBJ2-1	-	TRBD2	TGTGCCAGCAGCTTAGGGACTAGCGGGAGGGCAAATGAGCAGTTCTTC	CASSLGTSGRANEQFF
TRBV6-1	TRBJ1-5	-	-	TGTGCCGGGGGGGAGGGGAACAATCAGCCCCAGCATTTT	CAGGEGNNQPQHF
TRBV5-1	TRBJ2-3	-	-	TGCGCCAGCAGCCCGACAGGTCTTCCAACAGATACGCAGTATTTT	CASSPTGLPTDTQYF
TRBV28	TRBJ1-6	once	TRBD1	TGTGCCAGCACCACTGGAGGGGGCACCAGCTCCTATAATTCACCCCTCCACTTT	CASTTGGGTSSYNSPLHF
TRBV2	TRBJ1-5	-	-	TGTGCCAGCAGTGAAGCCGCTCAGGGACGGCGGGGCAATCAGCCCCAGCATTTT	CASSEAAQGRRGNQPQHF
TRBV28	TRBJ1-5	-	-	TGTGCCAGCACTCGGGGCAATCAGCCCCAGCATTTT	CASTRGNQPQHF
TRBV18	TRBJ1-5	-	-	TGTGCCAGCTCACCACTCCCGCCTCATGGGCCCCAGCATTTT	CASSPLPPHGPQHF
TRBV5-4	TRBJ2-1	-	-	TGTGCCAGCAGCCGCCCGCGGGCTCTCCACAATGAGCAGTTCTTC	CASSRPRALHNEQFF
TRBV15	TRBJ2-2	once	-	TGTGCCACCAGCAACCCCGGGACAAGAACCGGGGAGCTGTTTTTT	CATSNPGTRTGELFF
TRBV18	TRBJ2-5	-	-	TGTGCCAGCTCACGACGGGGGAGCCAAGAGACCCAGTACTTC	CASSRRGSQETQYF
TRBV7-2	TRBJ2-3	once	-	TGTGCCAGCAGCTTAGTGCCGCGGTGGGGCGACACAGATACGCAGTATTTT	CASSLVPRWGDTDTQYF
TRBV18	TRBJ1-2	once	TRBD1	TGTGCCAGCTCACTGGACAGGGAACGGGGCTACACCTTC	CASSLDRERGYTF
TRBV11-2	TRBJ2-3	-	-	TGTGCCAGCAGCTTGAGGGGGAAGAGCACAGATACGCAGTATTTT	CASSLRGKSTDTQYF
TRBV7-2	TRBJ2-7	-	-	TGTGCCAGCAGCTTAGCCCAGGCAGAGCAGTACTTC	CASSLAQAEQYF
TRBV5-4	TRBJ2-2	-	-	TGTGCCAGCAGCCAAGGACCGGTCACCGGGGAGCTGTTTTTT	CASSQGPVTGELFF
TRBV27	TRBJ1-6	-	TRBD1	TGTGCCAGCAGCCTAGACAGGGCCTATAATTCACCCCTCCACTTT	CASSLDRAYNSPLHF
TRBV11-1	TRBJ1-6	-	TRBD1	TGTGCCAGCAGCCCGGGACAGAACAATTCACCCCTCCACTTT	CASSPGQNNSPLHF
TRBV5-4	TRBJ2-3	-	TRBD2	TGTGCCAGCGGACTAGGAACAGATACGCAGTATTTT	CASGLGTDTQYF
TRBV18	TRBJ2-5	-	TRBD2	TGTGCCAGCTCACCGCCGACTAGCAGAGAGACCCAGTACTTC	CASSPPTSRETQYF
TRBV9	TRBJ2-1	-	TRBD2	TGTGCCAGCAGCGCAACCGGGACAGGGCTAGCGGGGGGGCGCAATGAGCAGTTCTTC	CASSATGTGLAGGRNEQFF
TRBV5-1	TRBJ1-2	-	TRBD1	TGCGCCAGCAGCACCGGACAGGGGTTCGATGGCTACACCTTC	CASSTGQGFDGYTF
TRBV11-2	TRBJ2-5	-	-	TGTGCCAGCAGCTTAGAGGCATTTCAAGAGACCCAGTACTTC	CASSLEAFQETQYF
TRBV6-5	TRBJ1-2	-	-	TGTGCCAGCAGTTACTCTCGGACCGACTTGGGCTACACCTTC	CASSYSRTDLGYTF
TRBV19	TRBJ1-1	once	TRBD1	TGTGCCAGTAGTGCGGACAGGGGGGATGACACTGAAGCTTTCTTT	CASSADRGDDTEAFF
TRBV25-1	TRBJ1-2	-	-	TGTGCCAGCAGTGTGGGGACAAATGGCTACACCTTC	CASSVGTNGYTF
TRBV7-9	TRBJ1-1	-	-	TGTGCCAGCAGCTACAAGGGGGGGGTAGGGGTGAACACTGAAGCTTTCTTT	CASSYKGGVGVNTEAFF
TRBV6-1	TRBJ2-3	-	-	TGTGCCAGCAGTCCTGGTCAGCCTCGAGATACGCAGTATTTT	CASSPGQPRDTQYF
TRBV4-2	TRBJ1-2	-	-	TGTGCCAGCAGCCAAGATCTAATAGGGACTTATGGCTACACCTTC	CASSQDLIGTYGYTF
TRBV18	TRBJ1-1	-	TRBD1	TGTGCCAGCTCACCCAAAGGGGGCCTAATGAACACTGAAGCTTTCTTT	CASSPKGGLMNTEAFF
TRBV30	TRBJ2-3	-	-	TGTGCCCGCGGCGAGGGACTGAACACAGATACGCAGTATTTT	CARGEGLNTDTQYF
TRBV5-1	TRBJ1-5	-	-	TGCGCCAGCAGACAAGATAGCAATCAGCCCCAGCATTTT	CASRQDSNQPQHF
TRBV11-2	TRBJ1-1	-	-	TGTGCCAGCAGCTTAGGCCGGCGAGAAGCTTTCTTT	CASSLGRREAFF
TRBV5-1	TRBJ2-7	-	TRBD2	TGCGCCAGCAGCGAGTCGGGAGGGCCTGGGTACGAGCAGTACTTC	CASSESGGPGYEQYF
TRBV6-6	TRBJ2-2	-	TRBD2	TGTGCCACCCGGACTAGCGGGGGGACCGGGGAGCTGTTTTTT	CATRTSGGTGELFF
TRBV20-1	TRBJ2-7	-	TRBD1	TGCAGCGGCACAGGGGGACGGGAGCAGTACTTC	CSGTGGREQYF
TRBV29-1	TRBJ1-1	few	-	TGCAGCGTTGCGGCGGAGGGGGCTTTCTTT	CSVAAEGAFF
TRBV6-1	TRBJ2-3	-	TRBD1	TGTGCCAGCGGGGACAGGAGAGGAGATACGCAGTATTTT	CASGDRRGDTQYF
TRBV6-5	TRBJ2-5	-	-	TGTGCCAGCAGTTATGGGTGGGAGACCCAGTACTTC	CASSYGWETQYF